This TCR beta chain was sequenced for a study of OX40 agonist ivuxolimab in advanced cancers. About this clone: Its specificity is unknown.

This CDR3 comprises 15 residues. Germline V gene sequence: CDR1 LNHDA, CDR2 SQIVND (reference sequence). V shed 6 bases and J 6 bases; nucleotides not matched to a gene: 8. Blood sampling took place at baseline, cycle 4 day 1, and cycle 7 day 1. This table comes from immunoSEQ multiplex PCR, and its TCRdb copy is limited to in-frame clones, with some not included. The profile covers more than 10,000 clones, with approximately 84% appearing a single time and 36% taken by the ten largest. The study, taken as a whole, reports: Not determined was the antigen specificity of the expanded peripheral T cells.

The clonotype was recovered from an adult with an advanced solid tumor such as melanoma, head and neck, liver or kidney cancer. Sequencing was performed on CD4+ or CD8+ T cells sorted from blood, taken in a trial of the OX40 agonist ivuxolimab. V and J are TRBV19 and TRBJ1-5, with 10 bases aligning to TRBD1. CDR3 bases: TGTGCCAGTAGCGTCGACAGGGGGCTTAGTCAGCCCCAGCATTTT. Its translation is CASSVDRGLSQPQHF. Full variable domain (missing parts from reference TRBV19 and TRBJ1-5): DGGITQSPKYLFRKEGQNVTLSCEQNLNHDAMYWYRQDPGQGLRLIYYSQIVNDFQKGDIAEGYSVSREKKESFPLTVTSAQKNPTAFYLCASSVDRGLSQPQHFGDGTRLSIL.